Each of the 7 T cell receptor beta chains below was sequenced from the same sample in a study of PD-1 blockade in mismatch repair-deficient tumors (dated by TCRdb to 2016 to 2017). Reading the label with the study, this specimen's time point is: peripheral blood before pembrolizumab. Library preparation was by the immunoSEQ multiplex PCR assay. TCRdb provides this immuneACCESS table in a form limited to in-frame rearrangements. Some clones are lacking; in checked studies, under half of them reflect an unresolved V gene, and why the rest are absent is not known. The sample contains some 45,000 clones, approximately 80% of them found a single time. Roughly 3.4% of the sample rests with the top ten. The sample here was PBMCs, taken before pembrolizumab treatment. Receptors originate from an adult with mismatch repair-deficient cancer.

V and J are TRBV4-1 and TRBJ1-5, with TRBD1 matching over 8 bases. V dropped 4 bases and J dropped 4; count of bases not matched to a gene: 6. CDR3 length equals 15 residues. From germline, CDR1 is MGHRA and CDR2 YSYEKL. The CDR3 region has the DNA TGCGCCAGCAGCCCATCCGGGACAGGTAATCAGCCCCAGCATTTT. Protein sequence: CASSPSGTGNQPQHF.

The V call is TRBV11-2, the J call TRBJ1-4; 8 nucleotides agree with TRBD1. Trimming took 4 bases from V and 5 from J; bases not matched to a gene: 9. This CDR3 is built from 16 residues. Per germline, CDR1 SGHAT and CDR2 FQNNGV. The CDR3: CASSSQDRTGNEKLFF. DNA of the CDR3: TGTGCCAGCAGCTCCCAAGATAGGACAGGGAATGAAAAACTGTTTTTT.

This chain joins TRBV7-8 and TRBJ2-5; 10 positions match TRBD2. The trim removed 4 bases at V and 2 bases at J, leaving 25 bases unmatched. The germline gives CDR1 SGHVS, CDR2 FQNEAQ. The CDR3 loop spans 22 amino acids. CDR3: CASSSVWASGRGPRRGQETQYF. As DNA, the CDR3 is TGTGCCAGCAGCTCCGTTTGGGCTAGCGGGAGAGGGCCGCGGAGGGGACAAGAGACCCAGTACTTC.

V and J are TRBV29-1 and TRBJ1-1; no definite D call. V gave up 4 bases and J gave up 2 bases, with 8 bases separating them. Germline assignment: CDR1 SQVTM and CDR2 ANQGSEA. The CDR3 is 12 amino acids. The CDR3 sequence: CSVAGVNTEAFF. The CDR3 DNA sequence: TGCAGCGTTGCCGGGGTTAACACTGAAGCTTTCTTT.

This clone was seen only a few times. V usage is TRBV7-2 and J usage is TRBJ2-1, with TRBD2 matching 11 bases. The CDR3 length is 16 residues. Germline CDR1 SGHTA, CDR2 FQGNSA. The ends lost 2 bases at V and 5 bases at J; junction bases unmatched: 5. The CDR3 DNA follows: TGTGCCAGCAGCTTAATAGCGGGAGGGCCCCACAATGAGCAGTTCTTC. Amino acids: CASSLIAGGPHNEQFF.

This sequence joins TRBV19 and TRBJ2-6; D possibly matches TRBD1 or TRBD2 (5 bases each). V gave up 6 bases and J gave up 4 bases, with 13 bases separating them. The germline V gene encodes CDR1 LNHDA and CDR2 SQIVND (reference sequence). The CDR3 spans 15 residues. Here the CDR3 reads CASRNRGSGANVLTF. CDR3 in DNA: TGTGCCAGTAGGAACCGGGGCTCGGGGGCCAACGTCCTGACTTTC. The full variable domain, rest sourced from reference TRBV19 and TRBJ2-6, is DGGITQSPKYLFRKEGQNVTLSCEQNLNHDAMYWYRQDPGQGLRLIYYSQIVNDFQKGDIAEGYSVSREKKESFPLTVTSAQKNPTAFYLCASRNRGSGANVLTFGAGSRLTVL.

The rearrangement links TRBV4-1 to TRBJ2-1, with D possibly matching TRBD2 (5 bases). The V end lost 0 bases, the J end lost 0 bases, and 9 bases lay between the germline ends. Germline V lookup: CDR1 MGHRA, CDR2 YSYEKL. The CDR3 length is 16 residues. The CDR3 reads CASSQDRGHSYNEQFF. Written as DNA, the CDR3 is TGCGCCAGCAGCCAAGATCGCGGGCACTCCTACAATGAGCAGTTCTTC.